Listed below are T cell receptor beta chains from one sample, sequenced in a study of early stage breast cancer tumors. Repertoires were generated with immunoSEQ multiplex PCR, while TCRdb's copy carries only in-frame clones and drops some. The table records some 41,000 clones, 70% to 80% of them present only once. Material: blood. The origin of the receptors is a person aged 45 to 59 with breast cancer. CDR3s include the opening cysteine and the closing phenylalanine or tryptophan. The order of the fields is D gene, V gene, J gene, clone size, CDR3 protein, CDR3 DNA. The D gene is left open where the match is weak. Part of the rows lack a size; the others show once, few, many or a class for expanded clones.

>.|TRBV30|TRBJ1-1|few
CAWNTPGKAAEAFF
TGTGCCTGGAACACTCCGGGAAAAGCCGCTGAAGCTTTCTTT
>TRBD1|TRBV27|TRBJ2-1|.
CASTTRYGETGYYNEQFF
TGTGCCAGCACCACTCGTTATGGGGAGACAGGGTACTACAATGAGCAGTTCTTC
>.|TRBV19|TRBJ2-1|.
CASSGHGTYNEQFF
TGTGCCAGTAGTGGACACGGAACCTACAATGAGCAGTTCTTC
>.|TRBV6-6|TRBJ2-7|.
CASRLSGEQYF
TGTGCCAGCCGATTATCGGGGGAGCAGTACTTC
>TRBD2|TRBV7-2|TRBJ2-2|.
CASQSAGGAQRSGELFF
TGTGCCAGTCAATCAGCGGGGGGGGCGCAGCGGAGCGGGGAGCTGTTTTTT
>TRBD1|TRBV2|TRBJ1-6|.
CASTWTGSEVSPLHF
TGTGCCAGCACCTGGACAGGGTCAGAAGTTTCACCCCTCCACTTT
>TRBD1|TRBV7-9|TRBJ1-4|few
CASSITGALATNEKLFF
TGTGCCAGCAGCATCACAGGGGCCCTTGCAACTAATGAAAAACTGTTTTTT
>TRBD1|TRBV10-1|TRBJ2-3|.
CASSSGTGGADTQYF
TGCGCCAGCAGCTCCGGGACAGGGGGCGCAGATACGCAGTATTTT
>TRBD2|TRBV25-1|TRBJ2-2|.
CASSATSGRAGTGELFF
TGTGCCAGCAGCGCAACTAGCGGGAGGGCCGGGACCGGGGAGCTGTTTTTT
>TRBD1|TRBV27|TRBJ2-1|.
CASGTGGEQFF
TGTGCCAGCGGGACAGGGGGCGAGCAGTTCTTC
>TRBD1|TRBV5-1|TRBJ1-2|.
CASSAGTEHGYTF
TGCGCCAGCAGCGCCGGGACAGAGCATGGCTACACCTTC
>TRBD2|TRBV27|TRBJ2-1|.
CASSFGLAGAGEQFF
TGTGCCAGCAGTTTTGGACTAGCGGGAGCCGGTGAGCAGTTCTTC
>.|TRBV5-8|TRBJ1-2|.
CASNRDRHNYGYTF
TGTGCCAGCAACAGAGACAGACATAACTATGGCTACACCTTC
>TRBD1|TRBV18|TRBJ2-6|.
CASSPGQGMESGANVLTF
TGTGCCAGCTCTCCCGGACAGGGAATGGAATCTGGGGCCAACGTCCTGACTTTC
>TRBD1|TRBV2|TRBJ1-2|.
CANEGQAYGYTF
TGTGCCAACGAGGGACAGGCATATGGCTACACCTTC
>.|TRBV5-4|TRBJ1-1|.
CASSRTVMNTEAFF
TGTGCCAGCAGCCGTACGGTCATGAACACTGAAGCTTTCTTT
>TRBD2|TRBV19|TRBJ2-2|once
CASTPSGRAFRNTGELFF
TGTGCCAGTACCCCCAGCGGGAGGGCCTTTAGGAACACCGGGGAGCTGTTTTTT
>.|TRBV5-1|TRBJ2-7|once
CASSLGGDGGVDEQYF
TGCGCCAGCAGCTTGGGAGGGGACGGCGGGGTCGACGAGCAGTACTTC
>TRBD2|TRBV4-1|TRBJ2-5|.
CASSPSGGKETQYF
TGCGCCAGCAGCCCCAGCGGGGGGAAAGAGACCCAGTACTTC
>.|TRBV11-3|TRBJ1-2|.
CASSLGPLTSYTF
TGTGCCAGCAGCTTAGGCCCTCTTACAAGCTACACCTTC
>TRBD1|TRBV5-6|TRBJ2-7|.
CASSHRDSKNF
TGTGCCAGCAGCCATCGGGACAGCAAGAACTTC
>TRBD1|TRBV18|TRBJ1-5|.
CASSPSGTGNQPQHF
TGTGCCAGCTCACCTTCCGGGACAGGGAATCAGCCCCAGCATTTT
>TRBD1|TRBV18|TRBJ1-1|.
CASSTQGALAEAFF
TGTGCCAGCTCTACACAGGGGGCCTTGGCTGAAGCTTTCTTT
>TRBD1|TRBV11-2|TRBJ2-5|few
CASSLDRLAQYF
TGTGCCAGCAGCCTGGACAGGTTGGCCCAGTACTTC
>.|TRBV11-3|TRBJ2-3|.
CASSLATSTDTQYF
TGTGCCAGCAGCTTAGCGACTAGCACAGATACGCAGTATTTT
>.|TRBV30|TRBJ1-1|few
CAWSKHRQLNTEAFF
TGTGCCTGGAGTAAACACAGACAGCTTAACACTGAAGCTTTCTTT
>TRBD1|TRBV18|TRBJ1-5|.
CASSRGTDNQPQHF
TGTGCCAGCTCACGTGGGACAGACAATCAGCCCCAGCATTTT
>TRBD1|TRBV6-5|TRBJ1-4|.
CASSRTGVYEKLFF
TGTGCCAGCAGCCGGACAGGGGTGTATGAAAAACTGTTTTTT
>.|TRBV25-1|TRBJ2-1|once
CASSEEQGYNEQFF
TGTGCCAGCAGTGAGGAACAGGGCTACAATGAGCAGTTCTTC
>.|TRBV19|TRBJ1-1|.
CATQRREGRAEAFF
TGTGCCACCCAAAGGCGGGAAGGGCGCGCTGAAGCTTTCTTT
>TRBD1|TRBV19|TRBJ2-1|.
CASSSRDRANEQFF
TGTGCCAGTAGTTCTAGGGACAGGGCCAATGAGCAGTTCTTC
>TRBD1|TRBV19|TRBJ1-2|.
CASSAGTGSYGYTF
TGTGCCAGTAGCGCGGGGACAGGGAGCTATGGCTACACCTTC